Below, 30 T cell receptor beta chains from the same sample are listed, as sequenced in a study of blood T cell repertoires in COVID-19. The data were produced by immunoSEQ multiplex PCR, yet TCRdb's version contains in-frame clones alone and is incomplete. Of 190,000 or so clones in the sample, 85% were seen once. The sequencing input was peripheral blood. The receptor source for this set is a man aged 55 to 70 with COVID-19, enrolled during active disease.

This clone was picked up one time. The chain combines TRBV4-1 with TRBJ2-7, with 8 bases aligning to TRBD1. V dropped 0 bases and J dropped 1; count of bases not matched to a gene: 5. Germline CDR1 MGHRA, CDR2 YSYEKL. The CDR3 extends over 16 amino acids. The CDR3 DNA sequence: TGCGCCAGCAGCCAAGAAGGGTACAGGGGGTCCTACGAGCAGTACTTC. This codes for CASSQEGYRGSYEQYF.

This clone was seen at least ten times. The DNA for the CDR3 is TGTGCCAGCAGCGAACAGGCATCTAACTATGGCTACACCTTC. Protein: CASSEQASNYGYTF. The rearrangement uses TRBV7-2 and TRBJ1-2, with D perhaps TRBD1 (5 bases). Germline assignment: CDR1 SGHTA and CDR2 FQGNSA. The CDR3 length is 14 residues. Trimming shortened V by 5 bases and J by 0 bases, and 10 bases separated the two germline ends.

V and J are TRBV30 and TRBJ1-4; no clear D gene. Germline V gene lookup returns CDR1 GTSNPN and CDR2 SVGIG (reference sequence). The CDR3 runs to 12 residues. The V end was cut by 2 bases, the J end by 8 bases, with 9 bases between. CDR3 coding DNA: TGTGCCTGGAGTACGGCGGGGGAAAAACTGTTTTTT. This gives the protein CAWSTAGEKLFF.

CDR3 sequence: CASSLTGSSGGYTF. CDR3 nucleotides: TGTGCCAGCAGCCTGACAGGGTCTTCGGGTGGCTACACCTTC. This chain joins TRBV5-4 and TRBJ1-2, with TRBD1 identical over 7 bases. The CDR3 sequence is 14 residues long. From germline, CDR1 is SGHNT and CDR2 YYREEE (reference sequence). V shed 4 bases and J 7 bases; nucleotides not matched to a gene: 10.

The sample holds a few counts of this clone. The chain recombines TRBV5-1 with TRBJ1-1; a weak D match, TRBD1 (5 bases). Trimming left V 3 bases short and J 3 bases short, with 15 bases between. The CDR3 loop spans 15 amino acids. Germline lookup yields CDR1 SGHRS and CDR2 YFSETQ. The CDR3 loop is CASSWGGDTDTEAFF. The CDR3 DNA reads as TGCGCCAGCAGCTGGGGAGGGGATACGGACACTGAAGCTTTCTTT. Based on the CDR3 plus reference TRBV5-1 and TRBJ1-1, the full variable domain is KAGVTQTPRYLIKTRGQQVTLSCSPISGHRSVSWYQQTPGQGLQFLFEYFSETQRNKGNFPGRFSGRQFSNSRSEMNVSTLELGDSALYLCASSWGGDTDTEAFFGQGTRLTVV.

The chain combines TRBV15 with TRBJ2-6, with D possibly matching TRBD1 (6 bases). Germline CDR1 and CDR2: LNHNV and YYDKDF (reference sequence). V lost 1 base, J lost 0 bases, and 16 bases lay in between. This CDR3 comprises 19 residues. CDR3 coding DNA: TGTGCCACCAGCAGAGGGGGGAACAGGGCGTTCTCTGGGGCCAACGTCCTGACTTTC. Translation gives CATSRGGNRAFSGANVLTF.

The chain links TRBV11-2 to TRBJ1-2; perhaps TRBD1 as D (5 bases). CDR1 is SGHAT, CDR2 FQNNGV, per germline. The CDR3 totals 13 residues. V lost 1 base and J lost 11, with 14 bases in between. CDR3 in DNA: TGTGCCAGCAGCTTAGGGGGTGGGGCTGGGTACACCTTC. Protein sequence: CASSLGGGAGYTF.

The J gene is TRBJ1-2, the V gene TRBV29-1; tentative D call: TRBD1 (5 bases). CDR1 SQVTM and CDR2 ANQGSEA come from the germline V gene. The CDR3 totals 12 residues. V was cut by 6 bases and J by 8 bases, with 16 bases left in between. CDR3 residues: CSVPRGGRGYTF. The CDR3 DNA reads as TGCAGCGTCCCCCGGGGGGGACGAGGCTACACCTTC.

This clone has just one count. The CDR3 reads CASTNGDRDNSPLHF. The DNA for the CDR3 is TGTGCCAGCACCAACGGGGACAGAGATAATTCACCCCTCCACTTT. The chain couples TRBV6-5 to TRBJ1-6; TRBD1 agrees at 7 bases. The V gene end was trimmed by 7 bases and the J gene end by 5 bases; junction bases not matched to a gene: 8. Germline V gene sequence: CDR1 MNHEY, CDR2 SVGAGI. The CDR3 has 15 amino acids.

The V and J genes are TRBV7-3 and TRBJ2-2; 10 bases are shared with TRBD1. The CDR3 is 16 residues long. V dropped 0 bases and J dropped 6; count of bases not matched to a gene: 4. Germline-derived CDR1 and CDR2 are SGHTA and FQGTGA. The DNA of the CDR3 is TGTGCCAGCAGCTTAACCGACAGGGGGCGGGCCGGGGAGCTGTTTTTT. Protein product: CASSLTDRGRAGELFF.

The V and J genes are TRBV5-4 and TRBJ1-2; TRBD1 might be the D (5 bases). The CDR3 has 14 amino acids. In germline, CDR1 is SGHNT, CDR2 YYREEE (reference sequence). Trimming removed 4 bases from V and 4 bases from J, with 14 bases in between. CDR3 in DNA: TGTGCCAGCAGCACCTCAGGGTTCGCCTATGGCTACACCTTC. Its translation is CASSTSGFAYGYTF.

V and J are TRBV27 and TRBJ1-4; the D is unclear. CDR3 length: 15 residues. Germline V gene data show CDR1 as MNHEY and CDR2 as SMNVEV (reference sequence). Trimming took 5 bases from V and 0 from J, leaving 10 bases between them. The DNA for the CDR3 is TGTGCCAGCAGTGTGGCCCGTCCAACTAATGAAAAACTGTTTTTT. Its protein product is CASSVARPTNEKLFF.

Worth noting for this clone: The same CDR3 can be traced to other DNA sequences in this sample. The V call is TRBV5-1, the J call TRBJ2-5; 11 bases line up with TRBD2. J gave up 3 bases and V 2 bases, and 0 bases lay outside the gene matches. CDR1 is SGHRS and CDR2 is YFSETQ in the germline V gene. This CDR3 comprises 14 residues. The chain's CDR3 is CASSFSGREETQYF. CDR3 in DNA: TGCGCCAGCAGCTTTAGCGGGAGGGAAGAGACCCAGTACTTC.

The chain combines TRBV9 with TRBJ1-4; 8 nucleotides match TRBD1. Unmatched junction bases numbered 5, after V lost 3 bases and J lost 4 bases. The CDR3 has 15 residues. Germline V gives CDR1 SGDLS, CDR2 YYNGEE. DNA of the CDR3: TGTGCCAGCAGCGCGTCGACAGGGGATAATGAAAAACTGTTTTTT. This translates into CASSASTGDNEKLFF.

Remarks on this clone: Other DNA sequences of this sample code for an identical CDR3. The CDR3 DNA reads TGTGCCAGCAGCCAAGATCCACAGGGTCACTCTGGAAACACCATATATTTT. Protein: CASSQDPQGHSGNTIYF. V is TRBV4-2 and J is TRBJ1-3; maybe TRBD1 (6 bases). This CDR3 region has 17 residues. Germline V gives CDR1 LGHNA, CDR2 YNFKEQ. Trimming cost V 0 bases and J 0 bases, with 12 bases left between them.

The V call is TRBV7-2, the J call TRBJ2-7; 7 positions agree with TRBD1. Germline CDR1 reads SGHTA; CDR2 reads FQGNSA. This CDR3 has 14 residues. Unmatched junction bases numbered 0, after V lost 1 base and J lost 0 bases. CDR3 residues: CASSLGTGSYEQYF. The CDR3 DNA reads as TGTGCCAGCAGCTTAGGGACAGGCTCCTACGAGCAGTACTTC.

The V call is TRBV7-9, the J call TRBJ1-1, with unresolved D. Germline V gene sequence: CDR1 SEHNR, CDR2 FQNEAQ (reference sequence). The CDR3 has 11 amino acids. The V end was cut by 4 bases, the J end by 11 bases, with 11 bases between. The CDR3 DNA reads TGTGCCAGCAGCTCCACTCTAGACGCTTTCTTT. Its protein is CASSSTLDAFF.

The genes are TRBV5-1 and TRBJ1-1; D perhaps matches TRBD1 (5 bases). V lost 4 bases and J lost 5, with 12 bases in between. The germline CDR1 and CDR2 sequences are SGHRS and YFSETQ. The CDR3 length is 13 residues. For the CDR3, the DNA is TGCGCCAGCAGCCCCCAGGGCCTGACTGAAGCTTTCTTT. Its protein is CASSPQGLTEAFF.

The chain combines TRBV19 with TRBJ2-2; a possible D gene is TRBD1 (7 bases). Germline CDR1 and CDR2: LNHDA and SQIVND (reference sequence). V lost 6 bases and J lost 6, with 17 bases in between. The CDR3 consists of 15 residues. CDR3 DNA: TGTGCCAGTAGGACAGGGTCGGGGGTCCCCGGGGAGCTGTTTTTT. Its protein is CASRTGSGVPGELFF.

V is TRBV24-1 and J is TRBJ1-2; 7 bases are shared with TRBD1. Per the germline V gene, CDR1 is KGHDR and CDR2 is SFDVKD. Trimming at V came to 3 bases and at J to 8 bases, leaving 14 bases not matched to a gene. CDR3 length equals 16 residues. CDR3 nucleotide sequence: TGTGCCACCAGTGATCCCGGACAGGACCTCCAGGGGGGCTACACCTTC. Translating gives CATSDPGQDLQGGYTF.

V gene TRBV18 combines with J gene TRBJ1-5, with D perhaps TRBD1 (5 bases). V lost 5 bases to trimming and J lost 5 bases, with 13 bases between them. CDR1 is KGHSH, CDR2 LQKENI, per germline. This CDR3 has 14 residues. The CDR3 region has the DNA TGTGCCAGCTCATCCTGGGGGGTGCATCAGCCCCAGCATTTT. Protein: CASSSWGVHQPQHF.

The genes are TRBV5-1 and TRBJ1-3; D is undetermined. Trimming took off 4 bases at V and 4 bases at J, with 15 bases between the two ends. The CDR3 contains 15 residues. The germline V gene encodes CDR1 SGHRS and CDR2 YFSETQ. CDR3: CASSPDGASGNTIYF. CDR3 in DNA: TGCGCCAGCAGCCCGGACGGAGCTAGCGGAAACACCATATATTTT.

The CDR3 is CASSLAGTALNSPLHF. The CDR3 DNA sequence: TGTGCCAGCAGCTTGGCCGGGACAGCACTTAATTCACCCCTCCACTTT. The chain employs TRBV5-4 and TRBJ1-6, with 7 bases fitting TRBD1. CDR1 SGHNT and CDR2 YYREEE come from the germline V gene (reference sequence). The CDR3 contains 16 residues. Trimming cost V 0 bases and J 6 bases; bases outside gene matches: 6.

This clone was seen once. This rearrangement joins TRBV18 to TRBJ2-2; 9 positions match TRBD1. With V trimmed by 5 bases and J by 2 bases, 9 bases remained unmatched. CDR1 is KGHSH, CDR2 LQKENI, per germline. This CDR3 has 17 amino acids. The CDR3 DNA follows: TGTGCCAGCTCAGCGATACAGGGGGCCGTTAACACCGGGGAGCTGTTTTTT. This sequence encodes CASSAIQGAVNTGELFF. The entire variable domain, with the rest obtained from reference TRBV18 and TRBJ2-2, is as follows: NAGVMQNPRHLVRRRGQEARLRCSPMKGHSHVYWYRQLPEEGLKFMVYLQKENIIDESGMPKERFSAEFPKEGPSILRIQQVVRGDSAAYFCASSAIQGAVNTGELFFGEGSRLTVL.

V and J are TRBV29-1 and TRBJ2-2, with D uncertain. This CDR3 is built from 13 residues. Germline V lookup: CDR1 SQVTM, CDR2 ANQGSEA. V lost 5 bases and J lost 2, with 9 bases in between. CDR3 in amino acids: CSVLVANTGELFF. In nucleotides, the CDR3 is TGCAGCGTTCTAGTCGCAAACACCGGGGAGCTGTTTTTT.

This chain connects TRBV18 to TRBJ1-2; D not resolved. The germline V gene encodes CDR1 KGHSH and CDR2 LQKENI. The V end was cut by 2 bases, the J end by 4 bases, with 8 bases between. The CDR3 spans 13 residues. CDR3 sequence (DNA): TGTGCCAGCTCACCAGGTGCGGGCTATGGCTACACCTTC. It translates to CASSPGAGYGYTF.

Remarks on this clone: This same CDR3 is encoded by further DNA sequences in the sample. The rearrangement links TRBV5-4 to TRBJ2-5; D is perhaps TRBD2 (6 bases). V shed 2 bases and J shed 2 bases, with 7 bases lying between them. The CDR3 spans 13 residues. From germline, CDR1 is SGHNT and CDR2 YYREEE (reference sequence). The CDR3 spells CASSFRGQETQYF. The CDR3 bases are TGTGCCAGCAGCTTTCGGGGGCAAGAGACCCAGTACTTC.

The chain links TRBV5-1 to TRBJ1-1; 10 bases map to TRBD1. Germline V gene sequence: CDR1 SGHRS, CDR2 YFSETQ. V lost 0 bases and J lost 5; bases outside the gene matches: 4. The CDR3 sequence is 15 residues long. CDR3 nucleotides: TGCGCCAGCAGCTTGGCCCGGGACAGGGGAACTGAAGCTTTCTTT. Residues: CASSLARDRGTEAFF.

The rearrangement joins TRBV10-2 to TRBJ2-1; TRBD2 matches at 11 bases. V dropped 4 bases and J dropped 13; count of bases not matched to a gene: 3. The length of the CDR3 is 12 residues. Germline loops: CDR1 WSHSY, CDR2 SAAADI. The CDR3 protein is CASSGGLAAQFF. The DNA for the CDR3 is TGCGCCAGCAGTGGGGGACTAGCGGCACAGTTCTTC.

The chain couples TRBV7-2 to TRBJ2-2; D uncertain. This CDR3 contains 13 residues. Germline V gene data show CDR1 as SGHTA and CDR2 as FQGNSA. With 5 bases removed from V and 1 base from J, the gap between germline ends came to 5 bases. The DNA for the CDR3 is TGTGCCAGCAGCCTATTGAACACCGGGGAGCTGTTTTTT. It translates to CASSLLNTGELFF.